This T cell receptor beta chain was recovered during a study of somatic mutations in cytotoxic T cells in rheumatoid arthritis. The study, taken as a whole, reports: CD8+ clonality rose with age in rheumatoid arthritis patients, unlike in healthy controls.

A note on this clone: The target antigen is unknown.

Germline CDR1 and CDR2: MDHEN and SYDVKM. The CDR3 runs to 11 residues. V lost 3 bases to trimming and J lost 5 bases, with 5 bases between them. Per the original data handling: Matching between patient CD8+ clones larger than 1% and published virus-specific TCRB sequences was rare. Repertoires were generated with immunoSEQ multiplex PCR, while TCRdb's copy carries only in-frame clones and drops some. V and J calls and clone size are copied from that table; D and trimming were computed from the DNA. The sample shows 13,000 or so clones, about three quarters of them seen only once. Source material: CD8+ T cells sorted from blood. The J gene is TRBJ2-7, the V gene TRBV28, with D unclear. This TCR derives from an adult with rheumatoid arthritis. CDR3 sequence reads: CASSLWDEQYF. DNA for the CDR3: TGTGCCAGCAGTTTGTGGGACGAGCAGTACTTC.